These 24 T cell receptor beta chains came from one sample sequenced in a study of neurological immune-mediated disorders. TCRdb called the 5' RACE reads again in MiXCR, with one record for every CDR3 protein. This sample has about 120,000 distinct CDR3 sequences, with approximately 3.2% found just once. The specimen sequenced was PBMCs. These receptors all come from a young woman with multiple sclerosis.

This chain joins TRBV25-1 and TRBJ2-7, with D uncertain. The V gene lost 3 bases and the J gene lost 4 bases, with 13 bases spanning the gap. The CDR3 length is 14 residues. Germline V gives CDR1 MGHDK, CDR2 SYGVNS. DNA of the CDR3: TGTGCCAGCAGTGAGGCGAGCAACGGGTACGAGCAGTACTTC. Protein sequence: CASSEASNGYEQYF.

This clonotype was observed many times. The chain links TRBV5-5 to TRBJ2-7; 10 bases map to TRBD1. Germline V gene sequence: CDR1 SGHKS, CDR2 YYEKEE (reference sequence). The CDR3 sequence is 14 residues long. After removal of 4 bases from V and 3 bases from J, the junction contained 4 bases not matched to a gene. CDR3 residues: CASSGRTGGYEQYF. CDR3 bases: TGTGCCAGCAGCGGACGGACAGGGGGCTACGAGCAGTACTTC.

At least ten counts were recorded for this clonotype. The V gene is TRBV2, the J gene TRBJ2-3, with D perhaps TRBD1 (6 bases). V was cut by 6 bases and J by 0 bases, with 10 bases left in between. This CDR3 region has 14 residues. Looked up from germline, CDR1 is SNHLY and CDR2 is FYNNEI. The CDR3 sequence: CASRQQGSTDTQYF. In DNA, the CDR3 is TGTGCCAGCAGACAACAGGGAAGCACAGATACGCAGTATTTT. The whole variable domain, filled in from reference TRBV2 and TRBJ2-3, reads EPEVTQTPSHQVTQMGQEVILRCVPISNHLYFYWYRQILGQKVEFLVSFYNNEISEKSEIFDDQFSVERPDGSNFTLKIRSTKLEDSAMYFCASRQQGSTDTQYFGPGTRLTVL.

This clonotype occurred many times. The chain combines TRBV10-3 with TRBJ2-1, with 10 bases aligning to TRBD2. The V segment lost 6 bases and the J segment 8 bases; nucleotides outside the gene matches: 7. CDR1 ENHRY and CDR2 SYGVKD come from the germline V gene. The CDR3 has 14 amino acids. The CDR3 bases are TGTGCCATCAGAGTAGCGGGAGGTGGGGATGAGCAGTTCTTC. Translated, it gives CAIRVAGGGDEQFF.

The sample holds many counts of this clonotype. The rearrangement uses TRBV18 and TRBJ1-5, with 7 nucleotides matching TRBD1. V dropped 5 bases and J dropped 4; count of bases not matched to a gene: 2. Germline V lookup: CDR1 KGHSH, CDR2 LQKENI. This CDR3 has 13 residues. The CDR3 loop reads CASSGDSNQPQHF. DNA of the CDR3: TGTGCCAGCTCAGGGGACAGTAATCAGCCCCAGCATTTT. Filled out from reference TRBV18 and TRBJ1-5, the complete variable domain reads NAGVMQNPRHLVRRRGQEARLRCSPMKGHSHVYWYRQLPEEGLKFMVYLQKENIIDESGMPKERFSAEFPKEGPSILRIQQVVRGDSAAYFCASSGDSNQPQHFGDGTRLSIL.

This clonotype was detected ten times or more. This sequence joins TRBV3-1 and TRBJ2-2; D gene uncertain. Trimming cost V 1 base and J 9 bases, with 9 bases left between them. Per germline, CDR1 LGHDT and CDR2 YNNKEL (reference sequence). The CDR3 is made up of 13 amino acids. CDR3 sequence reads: CASSQVTNWELFF. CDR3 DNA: TGTGCCAGCAGCCAAGTAACTAACTGGGAGCTGTTTTTT.

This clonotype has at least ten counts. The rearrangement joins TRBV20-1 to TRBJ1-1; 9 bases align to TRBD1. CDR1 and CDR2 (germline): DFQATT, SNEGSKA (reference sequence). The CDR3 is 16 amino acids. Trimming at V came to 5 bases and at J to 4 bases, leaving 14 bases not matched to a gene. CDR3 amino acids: CSALRPGQGPGTEAFF. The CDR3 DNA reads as TGCAGTGCTCTCCGACCGGGACAGGGCCCGGGCACTGAAGCTTTCTTT.

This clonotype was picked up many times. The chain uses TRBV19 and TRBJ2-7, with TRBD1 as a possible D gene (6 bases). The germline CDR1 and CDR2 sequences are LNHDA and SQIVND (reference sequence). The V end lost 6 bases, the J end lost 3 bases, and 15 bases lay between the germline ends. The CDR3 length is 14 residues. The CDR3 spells CASSWGHSRYEQYF. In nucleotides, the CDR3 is TGTGCCAGTAGCTGGGGACACAGTCGCTACGAGCAGTACTTC.

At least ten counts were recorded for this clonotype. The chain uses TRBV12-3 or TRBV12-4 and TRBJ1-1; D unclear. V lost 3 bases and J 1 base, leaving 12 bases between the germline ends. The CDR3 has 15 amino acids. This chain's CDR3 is CASSFKGAQNTEAFF. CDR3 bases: TGTGCCAGCAGTTTTAAGGGCGCTCAGAACACTGAAGCTTTCTTT.

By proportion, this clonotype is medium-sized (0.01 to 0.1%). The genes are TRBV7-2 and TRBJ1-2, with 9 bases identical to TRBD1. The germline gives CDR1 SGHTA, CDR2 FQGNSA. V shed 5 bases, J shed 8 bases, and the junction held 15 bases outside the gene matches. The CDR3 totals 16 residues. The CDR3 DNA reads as TGTGCCAGCAGCGCGTCAATTACCGGGACAGGGAGGGGCTACACCTTC. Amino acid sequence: CASSASITGTGRGYTF. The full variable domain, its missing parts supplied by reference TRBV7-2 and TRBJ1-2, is GAGVSQSPSNKVTEKGKDVELRCDPISGHTALYWYRQSLGQGLEFLIYFQGNSAPDKSGLPSDRFSAERTGGSVSTLTIQRTQQEDSAVYLCASSASITGTGRGYTFGSGTRLTVV.

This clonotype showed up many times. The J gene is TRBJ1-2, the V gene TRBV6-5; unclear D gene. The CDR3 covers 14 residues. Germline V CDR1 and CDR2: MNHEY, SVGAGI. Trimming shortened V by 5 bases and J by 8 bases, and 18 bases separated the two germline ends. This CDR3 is CASSQNGGPGGYTF. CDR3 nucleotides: TGTGCCAGCAGTCAGAATGGAGGCCCCGGCGGCTACACCTTC.

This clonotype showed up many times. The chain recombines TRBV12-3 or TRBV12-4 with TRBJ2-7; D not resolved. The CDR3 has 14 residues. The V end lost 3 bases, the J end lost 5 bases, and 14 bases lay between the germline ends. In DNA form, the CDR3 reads TGTGCCAGCAGTTTCCAGCCTTCCCCCCACGAGCAGTACTTC. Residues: CASSFQPSPHEQYF.

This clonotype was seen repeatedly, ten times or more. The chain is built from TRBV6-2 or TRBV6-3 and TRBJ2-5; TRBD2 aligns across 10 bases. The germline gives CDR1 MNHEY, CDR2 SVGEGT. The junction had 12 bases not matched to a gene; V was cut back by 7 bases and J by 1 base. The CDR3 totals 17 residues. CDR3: CASTQGASGGLQETQYF. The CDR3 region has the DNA TGTGCCAGCACCCAGGGAGCTAGCGGGGGCCTCCAAGAGACCCAGTACTTC.

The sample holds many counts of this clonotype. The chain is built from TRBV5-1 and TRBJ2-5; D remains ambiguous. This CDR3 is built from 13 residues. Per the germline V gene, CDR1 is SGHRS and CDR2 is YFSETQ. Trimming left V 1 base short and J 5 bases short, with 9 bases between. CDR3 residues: CASSLNVWETQYF. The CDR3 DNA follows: TGCGCCAGCAGCTTGAACGTGTGGGAGACCCAGTACTTC.

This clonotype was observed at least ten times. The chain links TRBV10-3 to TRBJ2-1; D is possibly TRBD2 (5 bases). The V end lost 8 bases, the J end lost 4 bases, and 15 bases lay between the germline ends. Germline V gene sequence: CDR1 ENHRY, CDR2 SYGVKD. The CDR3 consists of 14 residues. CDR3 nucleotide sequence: TGTGCCATCTGCGAGGGAAGGGAGTACAATGAGCAGTTCTTC. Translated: CAICEGREYNEQFF.

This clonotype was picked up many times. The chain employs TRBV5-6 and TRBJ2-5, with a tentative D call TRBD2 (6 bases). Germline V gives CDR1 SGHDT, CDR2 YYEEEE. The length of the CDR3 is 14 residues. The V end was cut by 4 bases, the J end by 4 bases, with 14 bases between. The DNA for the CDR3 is TGTGCCAGCAGCCGGGACGGGGGTACAGAGACCCAGTACTTC. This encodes CASSRDGGTETQYF.

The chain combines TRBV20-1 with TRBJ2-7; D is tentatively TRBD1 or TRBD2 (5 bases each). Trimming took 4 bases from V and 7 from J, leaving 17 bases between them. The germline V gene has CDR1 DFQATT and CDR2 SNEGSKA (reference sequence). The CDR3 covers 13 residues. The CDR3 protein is CSATVSGTGEQYF. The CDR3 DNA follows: TGCAGTGCTACGGTCTCAGGGACCGGGGAGCAGTACTTC.

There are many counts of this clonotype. Here the CDR3 DNA reads TGTGCCAGCAGTCCCCGGACAGGGCGCACCGGGGAGCTGTTTTTT. This gives the protein CASSPRTGRTGELFF. The chain uses TRBV6-2 or TRBV6-3 and TRBJ2-2; 8 positions match TRBD1. This CDR3 comprises 15 residues. The ends lost 5 bases at V and 4 bases at J; junction bases unmatched: 6. CDR1 and CDR2 (germline): MNHEY, SVGEGT.

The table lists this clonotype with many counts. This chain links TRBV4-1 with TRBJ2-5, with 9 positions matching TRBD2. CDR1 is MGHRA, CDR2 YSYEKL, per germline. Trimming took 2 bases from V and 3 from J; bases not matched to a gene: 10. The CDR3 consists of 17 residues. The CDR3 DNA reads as TGCGCCAGCAGCCAACTAGAGCGACTAGCGGCTAAAGAGACCCAGTACTTC. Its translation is CASSQLERLAAKETQYF.

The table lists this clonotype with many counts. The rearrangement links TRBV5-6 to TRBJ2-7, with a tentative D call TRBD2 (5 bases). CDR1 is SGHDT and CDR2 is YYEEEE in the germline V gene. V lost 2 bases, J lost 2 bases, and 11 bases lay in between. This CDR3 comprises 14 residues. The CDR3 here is CASSFRAGAYEQYF. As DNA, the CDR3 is TGTGCCAGCAGCTTTAGGGCCGGGGCCTACGAGCAGTACTTC.

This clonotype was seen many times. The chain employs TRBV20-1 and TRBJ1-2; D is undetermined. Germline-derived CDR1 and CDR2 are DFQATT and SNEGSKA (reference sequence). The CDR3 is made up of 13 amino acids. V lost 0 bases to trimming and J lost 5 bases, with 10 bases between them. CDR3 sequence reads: CSARDGRLYGYTF. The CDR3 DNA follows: TGCAGTGCTAGAGATGGGCGGCTATATGGCTACACCTTC.

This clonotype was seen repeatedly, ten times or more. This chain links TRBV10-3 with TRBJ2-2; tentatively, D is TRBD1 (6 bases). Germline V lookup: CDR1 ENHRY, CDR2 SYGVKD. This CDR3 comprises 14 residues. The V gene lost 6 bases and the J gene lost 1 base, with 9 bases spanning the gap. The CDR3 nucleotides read TGTGCCATCAGAAACAGGGAGAACACCGGGGAGCTGTTTTTT. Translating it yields CAIRNRENTGELFF.

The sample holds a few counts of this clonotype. The CDR3, as DNA: TGCAGTGCAACGATTGGGACTTTGGGGTCACCCCTCCACTTT. As protein: CSATIGTLGSPLHF. The chain recombines TRBV20-1 with TRBJ1-6, with D perhaps matching TRBD1 (5 bases). This CDR3 comprises 14 residues. The germline CDR1 and CDR2 sequences are DFQATT and SNEGSKA (reference sequence). V dropped 6 bases and J dropped 10 bases, with 19 bases sitting between them.

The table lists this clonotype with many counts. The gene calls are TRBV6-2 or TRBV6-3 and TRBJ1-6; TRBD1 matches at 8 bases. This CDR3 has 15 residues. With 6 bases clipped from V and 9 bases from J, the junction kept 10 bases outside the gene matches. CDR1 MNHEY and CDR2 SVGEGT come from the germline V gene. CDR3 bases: TGTGCCAGCAGAGGGACAGGCCTGAGTAGTTCACCCCTCCACTTT. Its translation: CASRGTGLSSSPLHF.